These T cell receptor beta chains were read from a single sample in a study of T cells after posttransplantation cyclophosphamide. Generated by immunoSEQ multiplex PCR, the TCRdb table keeps only in-frame clones and is missing some. The sample shows roughly 17,000 clones, around 85% of them seen only once. The source was PBMCs, collected after allogeneic stem cell transplant with calcineurin inhibitor and methotrexate. Receptors originate from a female patient between 18 and 30 years old who received an allogeneic stem cell transplant from an unrelated donor, was CMV-positive, and had acute and chronic GVHD. Some T cells may have come from the graft donor. Each CDR3 is given with its conserved first and last residue. A D gene is named only where the DNA matches it firmly. Size values are once, few and many counts, or a class for expanded clones, and some rows have none.

>-|TRBJ2-3|-|TRBV6-1
CASSELAPSTDTQYF
TGTGCCAGCAGTGAACTAGCGCCTAGCACAGATACGCAGTATTTT
>-|TRBJ1-2|TRBD1|TRBV19
CASSRFALGGQGVGGYTF
TGTGCCAGTAGTAGATTTGCGCTGGGAGGACAGGGAGTTGGTGGCTACACCTTC
>few|TRBJ2-3|TRBD2|TRBV15
CATSRRPGTSGRAGDTQYF
TGTGCCACCAGCAGACGCCCCGGGACTAGCGGGAGGGCCGGAGATACGCAGTATTTT
>-|TRBJ2-5|-|TRBV19
CASSIYDSSQETQYF
TGTGCCAGTAGTATCTATGATAGCAGTCAAGAGACCCAGTACTTC
>-|TRBJ2-1|TRBD2|TRBV9
CASSVFLLAGGSNEQFF
TGTGCCAGCAGCGTCTTCCTTCTAGCGGGAGGAAGCAATGAGCAGTTCTTC
>-|TRBJ2-3|TRBD2|TRBV27
CASSFNPAGSTDTQYF
TGTGCCAGCAGTTTCAATCCAGCGGGGAGCACAGATACGCAGTATTTT
>once|TRBJ2-7|-|TRBV7-9
CASSLGGDEQYF
TGTGCCAGCAGCTTAGGAGGCGACGAGCAGTACTTC
>-|TRBJ2-1|-|TRBV9
CASSVGASAYNEQFF
TGTGCCAGCAGCGTAGGGGCTAGCGCCTACAATGAGCAGTTCTTC
>once|TRBJ2-7|-|TRBV28
CASSNPVVWYEQYF
TGTGCCAGCAGCAACCCGGTTGTCTGGTACGAGCAGTACTTC
>-|TRBJ2-2|TRBD2|TRBV7-9
CASREAGLAGNTGELFF
TGTGCCAGCAGAGAAGCGGGGCTAGCGGGTAACACCGGGGAGCTGTTTTTT
>-|TRBJ1-1|-|TRBV19
CASSQGIGDTEAFF
TGTGCCAGTAGTCAGGGGATAGGAGACACTGAAGCTTTCTTT
>-|TRBJ2-1|TRBD2|TRBV5-6
CASSLWAGEWYNEQFF
TGTGCCAGCAGCTTGTGGGCGGGAGAGTGGTACAATGAGCAGTTCTTC
>-|TRBJ2-7|-|TRBV18
CASSGQSDYEQYF
TGTGCCAGCTCAGGACAGTCTGACTACGAGCAGTACTTC
>-|TRBJ1-4|-|TRBV7-9
CASSLGGRSNEKLFF
TGTGCCAGCAGCTTAGGGGGCAGGAGTAATGAAAAACTGTTTTTT
>-|TRBJ2-7|TRBD1|TRBV6-1
CASSAHRGLYEQYF
TGTGCCAGCAGTGCGCACAGGGGGCTGTACGAGCAGTACTTC
>few|TRBJ1-1|-|TRBV6-1
CASEGLYPNTEAFF
TGTGCCAGCGAGGGTCTATACCCGAACACTGAAGCTTTCTTT
>-|TRBJ1-6|-|TRBV5-8
CASSLESGDSPLHF
TGTGCCAGCAGCTTGGAGTCAGGGGATTCACCCCTCCACTTT
>-|TRBJ2-1|TRBD2|TRBV7-2
CASSLGLADNEQFF
TGTGCCAGCAGCTTGGGACTAGCGGACAATGAGCAGTTCTTC
>-|TRBJ1-1|TRBD1|TRBV19
CASKKWTGVSDTEAFF
TGTGCCAGTAAGAAGTGGACAGGGGTATCGGACACTGAAGCTTTCTTT
>-|TRBJ2-1|TRBD1|TRBV7-7
CASSLGQANNEQFF
TGTGCCAGCAGCTTGGGACAGGCCAACAATGAGCAGTTCTTC
>-|TRBJ2-7|TRBD1|TRBV7-2
CASSLTGGEQYF
TGTGCCAGCAGCCTAACAGGGGGCGAGCAGTACTTC
>once|TRBJ2-3|-|TRBV7-2
CASSLDLAQRDTQYF
TGTGCCAGCAGCTTAGATCTAGCTCAGCGAGATACGCAGTATTTT
>-|TRBJ2-3|-|TRBV6-4
CASSQGSSADTQYF
TGTGCCAGCAGCCAGGGGAGCTCCGCAGATACGCAGTATTTT
>few|TRBJ1-4|TRBD1|TRBV23-1
CASSPLDDREREKLFF
TGCGCCAGCAGTCCCTTGGACGACAGGGAGCGCGAAAAACTGTTTTTT
>-|TRBJ2-2|-|TRBV19
CASSPGGPGELFF
TGTGCCAGTAGCCCCGGGGGTCCGGGGGAGCTGTTTTTT
>-|TRBJ2-1|TRBD2|TRBV30
CAWSVGRGFSGRGIYNEQFF
TGTGCCTGGAGTGTAGGTAGGGGTTTTAGCGGGAGGGGTATCTACAATGAGCAGTTCTTC
>-|TRBJ2-7|TRBD2|TRBV10-3
CAISAGTSSYEQYF
TGTGCCATCAGTGCAGGGACTAGCTCCTACGAGCAGTACTTC
>-|TRBJ1-1|TRBD1|TRBV25-1
CASSGPGTGLRSFGAFF
TGTGCCAGCAGTGGTCCCGGGACAGGGCTCCGGTCCTTTGGAGCTTTCTTT
>-|TRBJ2-7|-|TRBV4-1
CASSQYEGGSSYEQYF
TGCGCCAGCAGCCAATATGAGGGTGGGAGCTCCTACGAGCAGTACTTC
>-|TRBJ1-1|-|TRBV28
CASSPRQGRNTEAFF
TGTGCCAGCAGTCCACGACAAGGGAGGAACACTGAAGCTTTCTTT
>-|TRBJ2-3|-|TRBV19
CASSITSLGADTQYF
TGTGCCAGTAGTATAACCTCCCTAGGGGCAGATACGCAGTATTTT
>-|TRBJ2-1|TRBD2|TRBV5-6
CASSTTSGLYNEQFF
TGTGCCAGCAGCACAACTAGCGGTCTCTACAATGAGCAGTTCTTC
>-|TRBJ1-1|-|TRBV6-1
CASSEAGEAFF
TGTGCCAGCAGTGAAGCCGGGGAAGCTTTCTTT
>once|TRBJ2-3|TRBD2|TRBV7-9
CASSLAGLARTDTQYF
TGTGCCAGCAGCTTAGCCGGACTAGCTAGGACAGATACGCAGTATTTT
>-|TRBJ1-2|TRBD1|TRBV2
CASSATGAAQYGYTF
TGTGCCAGCAGCGCGACAGGGGCTGCTCAGTATGGCTACACCTTC
>-|TRBJ2-7|TRBD1|TRBV6-6
CASQLLRDSSYEQYF
TGTGCCTCCCAGTTACTCCGGGACAGTTCCTACGAGCAGTACTTC
>-|TRBJ2-2|-|TRBV5-4
CASSFGRTELFF
TGTGCCAGCAGCTTTGGGAGGACGGAGCTGTTTTTT
>-|TRBJ2-7|TRBD2|TRBV7-2
CASSPQRGGYEQYF
TGTGCCAGCAGCCCTCAGCGGGGGGGGTACGAGCAGTACTTC
>-|TRBJ1-1|TRBD1|TRBV13
CASSPTGAGWTEAFF
TGTGCCAGCAGTCCGACAGGGGCAGGATGGACTGAAGCTTTCTTT
>-|TRBJ2-7|-|TRBV4-1
CASSQVPWFQGSSYEQYF
TGCGCCAGCAGCCAAGTACCATGGTTTCAGGGGTCCTCCTACGAGCAGTACTTC
>-|TRBJ2-7|TRBD1|TRBV27
CASSLTGTGKEQYF
TGTGCCAGCAGTCTTACCGGGACAGGGAAAGAGCAGTACTTC
>-|TRBJ2-3|TRBD1|TRBV2
CATNSDREVWTDTQYF
TGTGCCACCAATTCGGACAGGGAGGTATGGACAGATACGCAGTATTTT
>-|TRBJ2-1|TRBD2|TRBV30
CAWSVGRGEYNEQFF
TGTGCCTGGAGTGTAGGGCGGGGGGAATACAATGAGCAGTTCTTC
>once|TRBJ2-5|-|TRBV10-3
CAISERTEETQYF
TGTGCCATCAGTGAGCGGACAGAAGAGACCCAGTACTTC
>-|TRBJ1-5|-|TRBV28
CASSTTGDSNQPQHF
TGTGCCAGCAGCACAACAGGTGATAGCAATCAGCCCCAGCATTTT
>-|TRBJ2-6|-|TRBV10-3
CAINPGGSGANVLTF
TGTGCCATCAACCCAGGGGGGTCTGGGGCCAACGTCCTGACTTTC
>-|TRBJ1-1|TRBD1|TRBV19
CASSEVPGGISEAFF
TGTGCCAGTAGTGAAGTTCCAGGGGGGATCAGTGAAGCTTTCTTT
>-|TRBJ2-3|TRBD2|TRBV7-2
CASSPTSGRGADTQYF
TGTGCCAGCAGCCCGACTAGCGGGAGAGGGGCAGATACGCAGTATTTT
>-|TRBJ2-2|-|TRBV5-8
CASSLGQGPTGELFF
TGTGCCAGCAGCTTGGGTCAGGGGCCCACCGGGGAGCTGTTTTTT
>-|TRBJ2-7|TRBD1|TRBV5-6
CASSSNDRGGDEQYF
TGTGCCAGCAGCTCGAACGACAGGGGGGGGGATGAGCAGTACTTC
>-|TRBJ2-1|TRBD2|TRBV2
CASSYSGLAGVYNEQFF
TGTGCCAGCAGTTACTCGGGACTAGCGGGAGTCTACAATGAGCAGTTCTTC
>-|TRBJ2-7|TRBD1|TRBV7-2
CASSQRSTGIIEQYF
TGTGCCAGCAGTCAACGATCGACAGGGATCATCGAGCAGTACTTC
>-|TRBJ2-3|TRBD1|TRBV6-1
CASRLTGGGTDTQYF
TGTGCCAGCAGATTGACAGGGGGCGGCACAGATACGCAGTATTTT
>once|TRBJ2-7|TRBD2|TRBV11-3
CASSSGGNYEQYF
TGTGCCAGCAGCTCCGGGGGGAACTACGAGCAGTACTTC
>-|TRBJ2-3|-|TRBV7-2
CASSLRRGGGDTQYF
TGTGCCAGCAGCTTAAGGAGGGGAGGGGGAGATACGCAGTATTTT
>-|TRBJ1-1|-|TRBV2
CASSPRLATEAFF
TGTGCCAGCAGTCCACGACTGGCCACTGAAGCTTTCTTT